This T cell receptor (beta chain) comes out of a study of beta chain features in type 1 diabetes. Expressed TCRB transcripts were sequenced after all isolated RNA was converted to cDNA. Sequenced by immunoSEQ multiplex PCR; TCRdb stores in-frame clones only, minus some. Seen here are just under 150,000 clones, 13% observed once, and the top ten hold 1% to 1.5%. Points on this clone: Its antigen remains unidentified.

Findings of the study overall: Type 1 diabetes patients had TCRB CDR3s that were shorter (moderately but significantly so) in all four CD4+ subsets.

Trimming cost V 5 bases and J 6 bases, with 18 bases left between them. CDR3 size: 15 residues. Germline-derived CDR1 and CDR2 are SGHDT and YYEEEE. The sequencing sample was made of central memory CD4+ T cells from blood. The chain employs TRBV5-6 and TRBJ2-1; D perhaps matches TRBD1 (6 bases). The clonotype comes from a man aged 18 to 35 with type 1 diabetes. This chain's CDR3 is CASRYEGEEVNEQFF. The CDR3 DNA sequence: TGTGCCAGCAGATACGAGGGGGAAGAGGTCAATGAGCAGTTCTTC.